The 26 T cell receptor beta chains reported below all come from one sample, sequenced in a study of beta chain features in type 1 diabetes. Study-wide findings and caveats: Among patients with Type 1 diabetes, TCRB CDR3s were moderately but significantly shorter in every one of the four CD4+ subsets.

Sequencing targeted expressed TCRB transcripts, as all isolated RNA had been reverse transcribed. Some clones are missing from TCRdb's copy, which holds only in-frame ones; the method was immunoSEQ multiplex PCR. The sample has some 240,000 clones; 16% are singletons. Antigen specificity for these receptors is unknown. The sample taken for sequencing was naive CD4+ T cells from blood. All receptors derive from a man aged 25 to 40 with type 1 diabetes.

This clone turned up a few times. The CDR3 region has the DNA TGTGCCTGGAGTGAGCTTGGACCCGTCTACGAGCAGTACTTC. It codes for CAWSELGPVYEQYF. The rearrangement links TRBV30 to TRBJ2-7; D remains ambiguous. Germline V gene lookup returns CDR1 GTSNPN and CDR2 SVGIG (reference sequence). The CDR3 is made up of 14 amino acids. The V gene lost 1 base and the J gene lost 3 bases, with 13 bases spanning the gap.

This chain connects TRBV2 to TRBJ2-3; D call uncertain. Germline values: CDR1 SNHLY, CDR2 FYNNEI. The CDR3 spans 13 residues. V was clipped by 2 bases and J by 1 base, with 4 bases between them. CDR3 bases: TGTGCCAGCAGTGAAATGGGCACAGATACGCAGTATTTT. It specifies CASSEMGTDTQYF.

This clone was seen a handful of times. This sequence joins TRBV7-9 and TRBJ2-1; 10 bases align to TRBD1. With V trimmed by 5 bases and J by 7 bases, 11 bases remained unmatched. The CDR3 runs 16 residues. In germline, CDR1 is SEHNR, CDR2 FQNEAQ (reference sequence). The CDR3 nucleotides are TGTGCCAGCAGCCCAACCGGGACAGGGGAAAGGAATGAGCAGTTCTTC. Translating it yields CASSPTGTGERNEQFF.

In its sample, this clone was seen a few times. The CDR3 loop reads CASSQTDTQYF. The CDR3 DNA reads TGTGCCAGCAGCCAAACAGATACGCAGTATTTT. The V gene is TRBV7-9, the J gene TRBJ2-3; D unresolved. The CDR3 consists of 11 residues. V was clipped by 5 bases and J by 3 bases, with 3 bases between them. In germline, CDR1 is SEHNR, CDR2 FQNEAQ (reference sequence).

This clone was observed a handful of times. J is TRBJ2-7 and V is TRBV27; 8 bases line up with TRBD2. The germline CDR1 and CDR2 sequences are MNHEY and SMNVEV (reference sequence). Unmatched junction bases numbered 15, after V lost 6 bases and J lost 5 bases. The CDR3 runs to 16 residues. Here the CDR3 DNA reads TGTGCCAGCAGCCATTGGTCCAGCGGGAGTCCCCACGAGCAGTACTTC. Translated, it gives CASSHWSSGSPHEQYF.

This clone was counted a few times. The chain has TRBV10-3 and TRBJ2-1; D gene uncertain. The CDR3 has 13 amino acids. Germline loops: CDR1 ENHRY, CDR2 SYGVKD. Trimming stripped 10 bases from V and 5 bases from J, with 15 bases between. The CDR3: CATQSTNDNEQFF. The CDR3 bases are TGTGCCACCCAATCGACCAACGACAATGAGCAGTTCTTC.

This rearrangement joins TRBV6-5 to TRBJ2-5; 8 bases agree with TRBD1. Germline loops: CDR1 MNHEY, CDR2 SVGAGI. The CDR3 totals 14 residues. After removal of 2 bases from V and 4 bases from J, the junction contained 3 bases not matched to a gene. For the CDR3, the DNA is TGTGCCAGCAGTTACGACAGGGGAGGAGAGACCCAGTACTTC. As protein: CASSYDRGGETQYF.

This clone has a handful of counts. This sequence joins TRBV20-1 and TRBJ2-7, with D perhaps matching TRBD2 (6 bases). The CDR3 is made up of 11 amino acids. Trimming removed 6 bases at V and 10 bases at J, with 16 bases between. The V gene's germline CDR1 is DFQATT and CDR2 SNEGSKA (reference sequence). Here the CDR3 reads CSAPRDFLQYF. The CDR3 region has the DNA TGCAGTGCCCCCCGGGACTTCCTTCAGTACTTC.

In its sample, this clone was seen a few times. The chain combines TRBV25-1 with TRBJ2-7; 9 bases are shared with TRBD2. The CDR3 is 15 amino acids. J was trimmed by 2 bases and V by 3 bases; bases with no gene match: 5. Germline CDR1 is MGHDK and CDR2 is SYGVNS. CDR3 amino acids: CASSETSGSTYEQYF. The CDR3 DNA sequence: TGTGCCAGCAGTGAGACTAGCGGCTCTACCTACGAGCAGTACTTC.

The chain has TRBV13 and TRBJ2-1; maybe TRBD2 (5 bases). Between the trimmed V and J ends, which lost 2 bases and 9 bases, there was a span of 8 bases. The CDR3 has 12 amino acids. CDR1 and CDR2 (germline): PRHDT, FYEKMQ (reference sequence). This chain's CDR3 is CASSLRGGEQFF. The CDR3 DNA sequence: TGTGCCAGCAGCTTACGGGGTGGTGAGCAGTTCTTC.

This clone has a handful of counts. V is TRBV28 and J is TRBJ2-3, with TRBD2 identical over 10 bases. Losses at the gene ends were 5 bases for V and 5 bases for J; bases not matched to a gene: 13. Germline assignment: CDR1 MDHEN and CDR2 SYDVKM. This CDR3 region has 17 residues. CDR3 protein: CASSAPTSGATLDTQYF. As DNA, the CDR3 is TGTGCCAGCAGTGCCCCAACTAGCGGGGCAACGTTAGATACGCAGTATTTT.

V gene TRBV6-5 combines with J gene TRBJ2-5; D ambiguous. The germline CDR1 and CDR2 sequences are MNHEY and SVGAGI. This CDR3 is built from 11 residues. V lost 5 bases and J lost 1, with 2 bases in between. The CDR3 region has the DNA TGTGCCAGCAGTGCCCAAGAGACCCAGTACTTC. Translating it yields CASSAQETQYF.

This clone was recorded a few times. The V and J genes are TRBV23-1 and TRBJ2-5, with D possibly being TRBD1 (5 bases). TRBV23-1 is flagged as an ORF with uncertain function. This CDR3 is built from 13 residues. Trimming stripped 4 bases from V and 3 bases from J, with 9 bases between. The CDR3 region is CASSPPGKETQYF. In DNA, the CDR3 is TGCGCCAGCAGTCCCCCAGGGAAAGAGACCCAGTACTTC.

The chain uses TRBV29-1 and TRBJ2-7, with D unclear. Trimming took 4 bases from V and 2 from J, leaving 15 bases between them. The CDR3 loop spans 14 amino acids. The V gene's germline CDR1 is SQVTM and CDR2 ANQGSEA. CDR3 sequence: CSVVWQHLPYEQYF. DNA of the CDR3: TGCAGCGTTGTATGGCAACACCTACCCTACGAGCAGTACTTC.

This clone was counted a few times. The chain couples TRBV20-1 to TRBJ2-5; D is ambiguous. The germline CDR1 and CDR2 sequences are DFQATT and SNEGSKA (reference sequence). V was clipped by 6 bases and J by 3 bases, with 8 bases between them. CDR3 length: 11 residues. The CDR3 sequence: CSAGPKETQYF. CDR3 nucleotides: TGCAGTGCGGGCCCAAAAGAGACCCAGTACTTC.

This clone was found a few times. The J gene is TRBJ2-5, the V gene TRBV10-3; unclear D gene. V lost 10 bases, J lost 1 base, and 10 bases lay in between. The CDR3 is made up of 12 amino acids. Germline values: CDR1 ENHRY, CDR2 SYGVKD. The CDR3 DNA reads as TGTGCCACCTCGAAGGCCCAAGAGACCCAGTACTTC. Residues: CATSKAQETQYF.

This clone turned up a few times. The chain is built from TRBV2 and TRBJ2-3; D uncertain. CDR3 length: 12 amino acids. Germline V gene data show CDR1 as SNHLY and CDR2 as FYNNEI. Trimming left V 3 bases short and J 5 bases short, with 6 bases between. The CDR3 coding sequence is TGTGCCAGCAGTGACCGACAAGATACGCAGTATTTT. This translates into CASSDRQDTQYF. Full variable domain (remainder filled in from reference TRBV2 and TRBJ2-3): EPEVTQTPSHQVTQMGQEVILRCVPISNHLYFYWYRQILGQKVEFLVSFYNNEISEKSEIFDDQFSVERPDGSNFTLKIRSTKLEDSAMYFCASSDRQDTQYFGPGTRLTVL.

In this sample, this clone turned up a few times. The chain uses TRBV28 and TRBJ2-6; TRBD2 is a possible D gene (6 bases). Trimming removed 2 bases at V and 0 bases at J, with 11 bases between. This CDR3 comprises 17 residues. CDR1 is MDHEN and CDR2 is SYDVKM in the germline V gene. The CDR3 here is CASSLGGILSGANVLTF. The CDR3 nucleotides are TGTGCCAGCAGTTTAGGAGGGATCCTCTCTGGGGCCAACGTCCTGACTTTC. The whole variable domain, filled in from reference TRBV28 and TRBJ2-6, reads DVKVTQSSRYLVKRTGEKVFLECVQDMDHENMFWYRQDPGLGLRLIYFSYDVKMKEKGDIPEGYSVSREKKERFSLILESASTNQTSMYLCASSLGGILSGANVLTFGAGSRLTVL.

Concerning this clone itself: The sample has other DNA sequences that encode this CDR3 too. The DNA for the CDR3 is TGCGCCAGCAGCATACAAGAGACCCAGTACTTC. This sequence encodes CASSIQETQYF. V is TRBV5-1 and J is TRBJ2-5; D not certain. CDR3 length equals 11 residues. In germline, CDR1 is SGHRS, CDR2 YFSETQ. The V gene lost 4 bases and the J gene lost 2 bases, with 3 bases spanning the gap.

This chain links TRBV10-3 with TRBJ2-7, with 9 bases matching TRBD2. The CDR3 is 12 residues long. Trimming removed 4 bases from V and 7 bases from J; junction bases left unmatched: 2. The germline CDR1 and CDR2 sequences are ENHRY and SYGVKD. DNA of the CDR3: TGTGCCATCAGTGGGACTAGCGCTGAGCAGTACTTC. Residues: CAISGTSAEQYF.

In this sample, this clone turned up a few times. The chain combines TRBV6-4 with TRBJ2-1, with D perhaps matching TRBD2 (6 bases). This CDR3 has 14 amino acids. V was clipped by 0 bases and J by 9 bases, with 12 bases between them. CDR1 MRHNA and CDR2 SNTAGT come from the germline V gene. The CDR3 DNA reads TGTGCCAGCAGTGACTCGAACGGAGCGGGTGAGCAGTTCTTC. Its protein is CASSDSNGAGEQFF.

This clone was detected only a few times. The chain is built from TRBV5-1 and TRBJ2-7; possible D gene TRBD2, 5 bases. The CDR3 is 17 amino acids. Trimming shortened V by 1 base and J by 0 bases, and 17 bases separated the two germline ends. The germline CDR1 and CDR2 sequences are SGHRS and YFSETQ. CDR3 sequence reads: CASSLYGVVGSSYEQYF. CDR3 bases: TGCGCCAGCAGCTTGTACGGTGTGGTAGGGAGCTCCTACGAGCAGTACTTC.

This clone occurred a few times. V usage is TRBV29-1 and J usage is TRBJ2-7; possible D gene TRBD2, 6 bases. This CDR3 is 14 amino acids long. V lost 0 bases and J 3 bases, leaving 12 bases between the germline ends. The germline V gene has CDR1 SQVTM and CDR2 ANQGSEA. The CDR3 sequence: CSVEEGGADYEQYF. The CDR3 bases are TGCAGCGTTGAAGAGGGGGGAGCGGACTACGAGCAGTACTTC.

This clone was detected a few times. This sequence joins TRBV15 and TRBJ2-7; no clear D. V was shortened by 1 base and J by 3 bases, with 13 bases between the two germline ends. CDR3 length equals 15 residues. In germline, CDR1 is LNHNV, CDR2 YYDKDF (reference sequence). The CDR3 sequence: CATSRARLERYEQYF. The CDR3 DNA is TGTGCCACCAGCAGAGCACGCTTGGAACGCTACGAGCAGTACTTC.

The chain uses TRBV20-1 and TRBJ2-7, with D maybe TRBD1 (6 bases). This CDR3 contains 11 residues. V was clipped by 3 bases and J by 4 bases, with 7 bases between them. CDR1 is DFQATT and CDR2 is SNEGSKA in the germline V gene (reference sequence). The CDR3 reads CSASQGYEQYF. Written as DNA, the CDR3 is TGCAGTGCTAGTCAGGGGTACGAGCAGTACTTC.

With respect to this clone: An end of the junction does not agree with germline; a read error may underlie this. The J gene is TRBJ1-4, the V gene TRBV28, with 7 bases fitting TRBD1. The CDR3 has 11 amino acids. The germline gives CDR1 MDHEN, CDR2 SYDVKM. CDR3 protein: CTTGSKEKLFF. CDR3 DNA: TGCACGACAGGGTCGAAGGAAAAACTGTTTTTT.